One and the same sample provided the 20 T cell receptor beta chains below, sequenced in a study of shared clonotypes between healthy human individuals. Method: immunoSEQ multiplex PCR; TCRdb's copy keeps in-frame clones and lacks some. The sample consists of 400,000 to 600,000 clones, around 79% of them appearing once. The specimen was PBMCs. These receptors all come from a woman aged 40 to 50 in good health. Some clones in this sample may be carry-over from other donors' samples.

This chain joins TRBV18 and TRBJ1-5; D is unresolved. In germline, CDR1 is KGHSH, CDR2 LQKENI. CDR3 length: 13 amino acids. The V end was cut by 5 bases, the J end by 5 bases, with 10 bases between. The CDR3 sequence is CASSGSADQPQHF. For the CDR3, the DNA is TGTGCCAGCTCAGGGTCAGCGGATCAGCCCCAGCATTTT.

A note on this clone: This likely traces to a read error, being one base from a far larger clone. The chain employs TRBV19 and TRBJ1-5; D is perhaps TRBD1 (6 bases). Germline assignment: CDR1 LNHDA and CDR2 SQIVND (reference sequence). V was cut by 2 bases and J by 9 bases, with 14 bases left in between. This CDR3 is 14 amino acids long. The CDR3 spells CASSIRGERRPQHF. For the CDR3, the DNA is TGTGCCAGTAGTATAAGGGGGGAGCGTCGGCCCCAGCATTTT.

The chain employs TRBV30 and TRBJ2-1; 13 bases are a match to TRBD2. The CDR3 spans 15 residues. Germline values: CDR1 GTSNPN, CDR2 SVGIG (reference sequence). V shed 3 bases, J shed 4 bases, and the junction held 3 bases outside the gene matches. This chain's CDR3 is CAWRRTSGRYNEQFF. The DNA of the CDR3 is TGTGCCTGGAGGCGGACTAGCGGGAGATACAATGAGCAGTTCTTC.

The V and J genes are TRBV6-1 and TRBJ2-7; a weak D match, TRBD2 (5 bases). Germline V gene sequence: CDR1 MNHNS, CDR2 SASEGT. V lost 10 bases, J lost 3 bases, and 16 bases lay in between. This CDR3 is 13 amino acids long. The CDR3 spells CATQNRGIYEQYF. The CDR3 region has the DNA TGTGCCACCCAGAACCGGGGTATCTACGAGCAGTACTTC.

V is TRBV5-6 and J is TRBJ2-3; 10 positions agree with TRBD2. The CDR3 spans 16 residues. V was clipped by 4 bases and J by 4 bases; unmatched bases: 9. The germline CDR1 and CDR2 sequences are SGHDT and YYEEEE. CDR3 loop: CASSTLLAGEADTQYF. DNA for the CDR3: TGTGCCAGCAGCACCCTGCTAGCGGGAGAGGCAGATACGCAGTATTTT.

The J gene is TRBJ2-7, the V gene TRBV7-3; 7 nucleotides match TRBD2. Trimming cost V 5 bases and J 3 bases; bases outside gene matches: 7. Germline V gene data show CDR1 as SGHTA and CDR2 as FQGTGA. This CDR3 is 14 amino acids long. CDR3 nucleotide sequence: TGTGCCAGCAGCAAGGGCGGGAGCGACTACGAGCAGTACTTC. Its protein is CASSKGGSDYEQYF. Filled out from reference TRBV7-3 and TRBJ2-7, the complete variable domain reads GAGVSQTPSNKVTEKGKYVELRCDPISGHTALYWYRQSLGQGPEFLIYFQGTGAADDSGLPNDRFFAVRPEGSVSTLKIQRTERGDSAVYLCASSKGGSDYEQYFGPGTRLTVT.

The V and J genes are TRBV6-5 and TRBJ2-1; 11 positions match TRBD2. The CDR3 has 15 amino acids. The trim removed 5 bases at V and 7 bases at J, leaving 7 bases unmatched. Germline lookup yields CDR1 MNHEY and CDR2 SVGAGI. CDR3 sequence (DNA): TGTGCCAGCAGTAAGACTAGCGGGATTGGTAATGAGCAGTTCTTC. Its protein product is CASSKTSGIGNEQFF.

V and J are TRBV18 and TRBJ2-3; D is uncertain. In germline, CDR1 is KGHSH, CDR2 LQKENI. The V gene lost 2 bases and the J gene lost 2 bases, with 5 bases spanning the gap. The CDR3 is 13 amino acids. CDR3 bases: TGTGCCAGCTCACCAGAACCCACAGATACGCAGTATTTT. This sequence encodes CASSPEPTDTQYF.

The genes are TRBV18 and TRBJ1-4, with a tentative D call TRBD1 (5 bases). The CDR3 consists of 15 residues. V lost 2 bases to trimming and J lost 7 bases, with 14 bases between them. Germline V gives CDR1 KGHSH, CDR2 LQKENI. In DNA, the CDR3 is TGTGCCAGCTCACCAAAGGGACTAACGACTGAAAAACTGTTTTTT. This sequence encodes CASSPKGLTTEKLFF.

The rearrangement links TRBV2 to TRBJ2-3; D perhaps matches TRBD1 (5 bases). V shed 2 bases and J shed 2 bases, with 8 bases lying between them. Germline V lookup: CDR1 SNHLY, CDR2 FYNNEI. CDR3 length equals 14 residues. The CDR3 region has the DNA TGTGCCAGCAGTGAATACAGGCTCACAGATACGCAGTATTTT. The encoded protein is CASSEYRLTDTQYF.

The V gene is TRBV5-1, the J gene TRBJ2-2; 7 bases agree with TRBD1. CDR1 and CDR2 from the germline V gene are SGHRS and YFSETQ. V shed 4 bases, J shed 8 bases, and the junction held 8 bases outside the gene matches. There are 14 residues in the CDR3. Here the CDR3 DNA reads TGCGCCAGCAGCCTCGGGACAGTTGTAGGGGAGCTGTTTTTT. Amino acid sequence: CASSLGTVVGELFF.

The chain uses TRBV7-2 and TRBJ1-2; TRBD1 matches 7 bases. The CDR3 contains 15 residues. The junction had 8 bases not matched to a gene; V was cut back by 0 bases and J by 7 bases. The V gene's germline CDR1 is SGHTA and CDR2 FQGNSA. CDR3 DNA: TGTGCCAGCAGCTTAGCAAGGCAGGGGGATGGTGGCTACACCTTC. Amino acids: CASSLARQGDGGYTF.

The chain combines TRBV7-2 with TRBJ2-5; 12 bases align to TRBD2. V gave up 5 bases and J gave up 5 bases; unmatched junction bases: 18. Germline loops: CDR1 SGHTA, CDR2 FQGNSA. This CDR3 has 19 residues. CDR3 residues: CASSRLGTSGFLLYETQYF. In DNA, the CDR3 is TGTGCCAGCAGCCGCCTCGGGACTAGCGGGTTTCTTCTGTACGAGACCCAGTACTTC.

This clone was recorded once. This sequence joins TRBV6-1 and TRBJ2-7; D may be TRBD1 (6 bases). V lost 3 bases and J lost 0, with 12 bases in between. The CDR3 is made up of 15 amino acids. Germline-derived CDR1 and CDR2 are MNHNS and SASEGT. This CDR3 is CASSDTDSYSYEQYF. DNA for the CDR3: TGTGCCAGCAGTGATACGGACAGCTACTCCTACGAGCAGTACTTC.

This chain joins TRBV28 and TRBJ2-2, with 15 positions matching TRBD2. This CDR3 spans 17 amino acids. Germline CDR1 reads MDHEN; CDR2 reads SYDVKM. Unmatched junction bases numbered 10, after V lost 9 bases and J lost 5 bases. The CDR3 loop is CASNNGLAGGGTGELFF. CDR3 DNA: TGTGCCAGTAATAACGGACTAGCGGGAGGGGGTACCGGGGAGCTGTTTTTT.

The chain carries TRBV10-2 and TRBJ2-1, with 7 positions matching TRBD2. J gave up 9 bases and V 4 bases, and 18 bases lay outside the gene matches. There are 17 residues in the CDR3. Germline CDR1 and CDR2: WSHSY and SAAADI. CDR3 protein: CASSGLTGLRELGEQFF. The CDR3 DNA sequence: TGCGCCAGCAGTGGTCTAACGGGTTTGCGGGAGTTGGGTGAGCAGTTCTTC.

This clone was seen just once. J is TRBJ1-4 and V is TRBV30; TRBD1 matches at 8 bases. J gave up 7 bases and V 5 bases, and 6 bases lay outside the gene matches. This CDR3 has 13 residues. Germline lookup yields CDR1 GTSNPN and CDR2 SVGIG (reference sequence). In DNA, the CDR3 is TGTGCCTGGGGCACAGGGGGTCTTGAAAAACTGTTTTTT. Residues: CAWGTGGLEKLFF. The variable domain in full, with the rest retrieved from reference TRBV30 and TRBJ1-4, is SQTIHQWPATLVQPVGSPLSLECTVEGTSNPNLYWYRQAAGRGLQLLFYSVGIGQISSEVPQNLSASRPQDRQFILSSKKLLLSDSGFYLCAWGTGGLEKLFFGSGTQLSVL.

The J gene is TRBJ2-7, the V gene TRBV9; D is unresolved. Looked up from germline, CDR1 is SGDLS and CDR2 is YYNGEE. Trimming removed 4 bases at V and 4 bases at J, with 18 bases between. The CDR3 length is 15 residues. The CDR3 loop reads CASSPLISTTYEQYF. The CDR3 DNA reads TGTGCCAGCAGCCCACTTATCTCAACAACTTACGAGCAGTACTTC.

Written as DNA, the CDR3 is TGTGCCAGCAGCCATTCACCTAGCGGGAGGTTGAGTGAGCAGTTCTTC. Translating it yields CASSHSPSGRLSEQFF. J is TRBJ2-1 and V is TRBV4-2; 11 bases fit TRBD2. The CDR3 contains 16 residues. V was clipped by 3 bases and J by 9 bases; unmatched bases: 10. Germline V gives CDR1 LGHNA, CDR2 YNFKEQ.

As concerns this clone: Other DNA sequences of this sample code for an identical CDR3. V is TRBV7-3 and J is TRBJ2-2; D is ambiguous. Trimming cost V 5 bases and J 0 bases, with 4 bases left between them. CDR3 length: 13 residues. The germline V gene has CDR1 SGHTA and CDR2 FQGTGA. Written as DNA, the CDR3 is TGTGCCAGCAGCCAGACGAACACCGGGGAGCTGTTTTTT. Protein sequence: CASSQTNTGELFF.